A selection of T cell receptor beta chains follows, all from one sample in a study of blood T cell repertoires in COVID-19. Sequenced by immunoSEQ multiplex PCR; TCRdb stores in-frame clones only, minus some. The table lists 70,000 to 75,000 clones, just under 85% of them singletons. The sample comprised peripheral blood. The receptors originated from an older man with acute or convalescent COVID-19. Both conserved end residues are part of each CDR3. A D gene is named only where the DNA matches it firmly. Some rows mark clone size as missing; the rest say once, few, many or name a class of expanded clone.

d_gene	v_gene	j_gene	abundance	CDR3nt	CDR3aa
.	TRBV9	TRBJ2-3	.	TGTGCCAGCAGCCCAAACGTGGGGCCAGGAGATACGCAGTATTTT	CASSPNVGPGDTQYF
TRBD1	TRBV4-2	TRBJ1-1	.	TGTGCCAGCAGCCCCCACAGGGGGTCAACCATGAACACTGAAGCTTTCTTT	CASSPHRGSTMNTEAFF
TRBD2	TRBV30	TRBJ2-7	few	TGTGCCTGGAGTGTACGGCTTAGCGGGACCACCTACGAGCAGTACTTC	CAWSVRLSGTTYEQYF
.	TRBV7-2	TRBJ1-3	.	TGTGCCAGCAGCTTAGCCAGGGTTGGAAACACCATATATTTT	CASSLARVGNTIYF
.	TRBV7-9	TRBJ2-7	.	TGTGCCAGCAGCTGGGTGGAGGACGAGCAGTACTTC	CASSWVEDEQYF
TRBD1	TRBV19	TRBJ2-3	.	TGTGCCAGTAGTACACGAAAACGGACAGGGGTTATAGATACGCAGTATTTT	CASSTRKRTGVIDTQYF
.	TRBV2	TRBJ1-5	once	TGTGCCAGCAGAAAGGGGAACTTAGGCAATCAGCCCCAGCATTTT	CASRKGNLGNQPQHF
.	TRBV14	TRBJ2-1	.	TGTGCCAGCAGCCAAGATTTAATGTACAATGAGCAGTTCTTC	CASSQDLMYNEQFF
TRBD1	TRBV5-1	TRBJ2-2	medium-sized	TGCGCCAGCAGCTTCTCCGGGACAGGGGCGAGCACCGGGGAGCTGTTTTTT	CASSFSGTGASTGELFF
.	TRBV19	TRBJ1-1	many	TGTGCCAGTAGTATGAGGAAGGTGAACACTGAAGCTTTCTTT	CASSMRKVNTEAFF